Sequencing of this T cell receptor beta chain was carried out in a study of CD8 T cells in ankylosing spondylitis. Notes on the study in general: The clones that were linked to disease were reported to be significantly enriched in matched synovial fluid samples from ankylosing spondylitis patients. In the blood and synovial fluid of reactive arthritis, some motif variants had been previously reported. Made up of eight highly homologous variants, a TCR beta motif appeared characteristic of ankylosing spondylitis blood.

Comment on this clonotype: Its cognate antigen is unknown.

V gave up 3 bases and J gave up 12 bases; unmatched junction bases: 15. The germline gives CDR1 LGHNA, CDR2 YSLEER. The CDR3 is made up of 16 amino acids. Quantitative barcoded 5'-RACE was used to prepare TCR beta libraries. TCRdb passed the 5' RACE reads through MiXCR, listing each CDR3 protein once. Of 700,000 or so distinct CDR3 sequences in the sample, 15% to 20% are singletons; the top ten hold about 19%. V gene TRBV4-3 combines with J gene TRBJ2-1; TRBD1 agrees at 9 bases. Sequencing was carried out using blood, either unsorted or a sorted T cell fraction (not recorded which). The receptor was derived from a male donor with ankylosing spondylitis. CDR3 sequence: CASSQTGQGKSGVQFF. Here the CDR3 DNA reads TGCGCCAGCAGCCAGACGGGACAGGGAAAGTCGGGTGTGCAGTTCTTC.